This T cell receptor beta chain appears in the sequencing data of a study of high-grade serous ovarian cancer treatment subgroups. Study overall: Mean per sample: approximately 13,000 reads, around 7,100 unique TCR beta rearrangements.

Tumor samples were taken before definitive surgery or chemotherapy. Note on this clone: The antigen is not known. One junction end does not reproduce the germline sequence, and a read error may be involved.

Whole-study findings and limits: Repertoire similarity ranged 0.11 to 0.79 between tumors of one patient.

Only in-frame clones appear in the TCRdb table, and some are missing; sequencing was by immunoSEQ multiplex PCR. The repertoire has around 16,000 clones, 73% of them found once; the top ten carry more than 3.5%. This sequence was found in a human donor with high-grade serous ovarian cancer. Sequenced sample: tumor tissue.

CDR3 sequence: CASSLAAGAGDTQYF. The CDR3 DNA is TGTGCCAGCAGCTTGGCAGCGGGGGCCGGAGATACGCAGTATTTT. V is TRBV5-1 and J is TRBJ2-3; 8 positions agree with TRBD2. The CDR3 length is 15 residues. Germline loops: CDR1 SGHRS, CDR2 YFSETQ.